Listed below are T cell receptor beta chains from one sample, sequenced in a study of beta chain features in type 1 diabetes. Measured with immunoSEQ multiplex PCR; TCRdb has only the in-frame clones, and not every one. Counted here are around 290,000 clones, around 7.3% occurring once; the ten biggest clones make up 0.9% to 1.2%. The specimen was central memory CD4+ T cells from blood. The receptors here all came from a woman aged 18-35 years in good health. The CDR3 runs from the conserved cysteine through the conserved F or W. The D gene is left open where the match is weak. Clone size appears in some rows only: once, few, many, or a class for an expanded clone.

-	TRBV4-2	TRBJ2-1	few	TGTGCCAGCAGCCAATACCGGGACAATGAGCAGTTCTTC	CASSQYRDNEQFF
-	TRBV14	TRBJ1-4	-	TGTGCCAGCAGCCCCCTTGGGAGGGGAGGTGAAAAACTGTTTTTT	CASSPLGRGGEKLFF
TRBD2	TRBV5-1	TRBJ2-4	many	TGCGCCAGCAGCCCTAGCGGGAGCTGGGACATTCAGTACTTC	CASSPSGSWDIQYF
-	TRBV6-1	TRBJ2-7	-	TGTGCCAGCAGTGAACAGGGTATCGCCTACGAGCAGTACTTC	CASSEQGIAYEQYF
-	TRBV5-1	TRBJ2-5	few	TGCGCCAGCAGCCCCTCAGGGTCGGTCTGGGCCCAGTACTTC	CASSPSGSVWAQYF
-	TRBV2	TRBJ2-2	-	TGTGCCAGCAGTGGGCCTACGAACACCGGGGAGCTGTTTTTT	CASSGPTNTGELFF
-	TRBV11-2	TRBJ2-2	-	TGTGCCAGCAGTTGGGTCGGGGAGCTGTTTTTT	CASSWVGELFF
-	TRBV11-2	TRBJ1-5	few	TGTGCCAGCAGCTTAGGAGCGGGAACGGAGGGTCAGCCCCAGCATTTT	CASSLGAGTEGQPQHF
TRBD2	TRBV5-1	TRBJ2-1	few	TGCGCCAGCAGCCCTAGGACTAGCGGGGGAGTGAATGAGCAGTTCTTC	CASSPRTSGGVNEQFF
TRBD1	TRBV18	TRBJ2-7	-	TGTGCCAGCTCGTCTATCCGGGACAGAAACTACGAGCAGTACTTC	CASSSIRDRNYEQYF
-	TRBV14	TRBJ1-3	few	TGTGCCAGCAGCCACGAGGACCTGCGACGGAACACCATATATTTT	CASSHEDLRRNTIYF
-	TRBV7-9	TRBJ1-2	-	TGTGCCAGCAGCTTAGAGGCCAGCTCTTATGGCTACACCTTC	CASSLEASSYGYTF
TRBD2	TRBV28	TRBJ2-3	many	TGTGCCAGCAGTGAGCACAGCGGGGGTACAGATACGCAGTATTTT	CASSEHSGGTDTQYF
TRBD1	TRBV29-1	TRBJ1-2	-	TGCAGCGTCGCCAAATTAGGGGGACAGGCCCTCTATGGCTACACCTTC	CSVAKLGGQALYGYTF
TRBD2	TRBV4-3	TRBJ2-1	-	TGCGCCAGCAGCCGCCTACTAGCGGGGGGGCCTAGTGAGCAGTTCTTC	CASSRLLAGGPSEQFF
TRBD1	TRBV28	TRBJ1-6	-	TGTGCCAGCAGTTTATGGGGACAGGGTAATTCACCCCTCCACTTT	CASSLWGQGNSPLHF
-	TRBV28	TRBJ1-2	-	TGTGCCAGCAGTTTAAAGCCGTTCACCAGGGGTGGCTACACCTTC	CASSLKPFTRGGYTF
TRBD1	TRBV29-1	TRBJ1-2	few	TGCAGCGCCGTTACGGGACAGGGGGCAAGCTACACCTTC	CSAVTGQGASYTF
-	TRBV5-4	TRBJ2-4	-	TGTGCCAGCAGCTTTCCGGGGTCCAAAAACATTCAGTACTTC	CASSFPGSKNIQYF
TRBD1	TRBV7-8	TRBJ2-6	few	TGTGCCAGCAGCTCGGACAGGGGGCTGGGACGCGTCCTGACTTTC	CASSSDRGLGRVLTF
TRBD1	TRBV11-2	TRBJ2-1	few	TGTGCCAGCAGCTCCCAGCGGACAGGGTACGGCAATGAGCAGTTCTTC	CASSSQRTGYGNEQFF
TRBD1	TRBV7-3	TRBJ2-1	few	TGTGCCAGCAGCTACGGGACAGGGGTCTACAATGAGCAGTTCTTC	CASSYGTGVYNEQFF
-	TRBV7-2	TRBJ1-1	-	TGTGCCAGCAGCGAGAGGGGGGGTAGCACTGAAGCTTTCTTT	CASSERGGSTEAFF
-	TRBV10-3	TRBJ1-6	-	TGTGCCATCAGGGGCACGGAGGATTCACCCCTCCACTTT	CAIRGTEDSPLHF
-	TRBV2	TRBJ1-1	few	TGTGCCAGCAGTGGTGGGGTGAACACTGAAGCTTTCTTT	CASSGGVNTEAFF
-	TRBV5-1	TRBJ2-3	-	TGCGCCAGCAGCACCCTTGTAGCGGAGATCACAGATACGCAGTATTTT	CASSTLVAEITDTQYF
-	TRBV2	TRBJ1-2	many	TGTGCCAGCAAGGAATCAGTTGGCTACACCTTC	CASKESVGYTF
-	TRBV6-6	TRBJ2-5	many	TGTGCCAGCAGCCCCCGGCCGGAGGAGACCCAGTACTTC	CASSPRPEETQYF
TRBD1	TRBV6-5	TRBJ1-2	many	TGTGCCAGCAGGCTCCGGGACAGGGGCTATGGCTACACCTTC	CASRLRDRGYGYTF